The T cell receptor (beta chain) described here comes from a study of blood T cell repertoires in COVID-19. Sequenced by immunoSEQ multiplex PCR; TCRdb stores in-frame clones only, minus some. Found here are a few hundred thousand clones, roughly 86% of them singletons; the top ten hold less than 3.5%. As regards this clone: An end of the junction does not agree with germline; a read error may underlie this.

Cohort placement rested on clinical history that participants reported themselves. CDR3 size: 17 residues. Germline-derived CDR1 and CDR2 are SSHAT and FNYEAQ (reference sequence). The sample comprised PBMCs or T cells enriched from blood (not recorded which). V is TRBV7-7 and J is TRBJ2-2, with D perhaps TRBD2 (6 bases). This TCR was recovered from a woman aged 50 to 60 who had been exposed to COVID-19. CDR3 loop: CASSLSVMVGGAGELFF. The CDR3 DNA reads TGTGCTAGCAGCTTAAGTGTCATGGTCGGGGGTGCCGGGGAGCTGTTTTTT.